The rows below give T cell receptor beta chains drawn from one sample of a study of cytomegalovirus exposure and HLA in healthy donors. Here immunoSEQ multiplex PCR was the method, and the copy in TCRdb shows in-frame clones only, minus some. Here the sample spans roughly 300,000 clones, about nine tenths being singletons. The sequencing input was PBMCs. All receptors come from a woman aged 30 to 39 in good health and CMV-seropositive. Each CDR3 is given with its conserved first and last residue. Each record gives: clone size, D gene, J gene, V gene, CDR3 protein, CDR3 DNA. The D gene is left open where the match is weak. Size is omitted from some rows. Given values are once, few, many or a class for expanded clones.

>.|TRBD1|TRBJ1-1|TRBV30
CAWKDRGEAFF
TGTGCCTGGAAGGACAGGGGAGAAGCTTTCTTT
>.|.|TRBJ1-1|TRBV29-1
CSVEPLPGKAFF
TGCAGCGTTGAACCTTTACCGGGGAAAGCTTTCTTT
>.|TRBD2|TRBJ2-1|TRBV7-9
CASSSTGLAGIGYHNEQFF
TGTGCCAGCAGCTCTACGGGACTAGCGGGTATAGGGTACCACAATGAGCAGTTCTTC
>.|.|TRBJ2-3|TRBV29-1
CSVDGMRDNTDTQYF
TGCAGCGTTGATGGGATGAGGGACAACACAGATACGCAGTATTTT
>.|.|TRBJ1-1|TRBV27
CASIRGWGQAGDTEAFF
TGTGCCAGCATCAGAGGGTGGGGCCAGGCCGGGGACACTGAAGCTTTCTTT
>.|.|TRBJ2-7|TRBV4-3
CASSPSRGPSGEQYF
TGCGCCAGCAGCCCATCCAGAGGTCCGTCGGGGGAGCAGTACTTC
>.|.|TRBJ2-1|TRBV18
CASSPLGDEQFF
TGTGCCAGCTCACCTCTGGGAGATGAGCAGTTCTTC
>.|.|TRBJ2-1|TRBV29-1
CSVEDKGGAYNEQFF
TGCAGCGTTGAAGATAAGGGGGGGGCCTACAATGAGCAGTTCTTC
>.|.|TRBJ2-7|TRBV4-1
CASSQGAARSSYEQYF
TGCGCCAGCAGCCAAGGAGCAGCCAGGAGCTCCTACGAGCAGTACTTC
>.|TRBD1|TRBJ1-2|TRBV14
CASSQGTGDGYTF
TGTGCCAGCAGCCAAGGGACAGGGGATGGCTACACCTTC
>.|.|TRBJ1-3|TRBV5-1
CASSLGGTKVSGNTIYF
TGCGCCAGCAGCTTGGGCGGGACAAAAGTCTCTGGAAACACCATATATTTT
>once|.|TRBJ2-7|TRBV28
CASSLRGSRLPGQYF
TGTGCCAGCAGCCTAAGAGGGTCCCGGTTACCAGGGCAGTACTTC
>few|.|TRBJ1-2|TRBV18
CASSPGPHRVDGYTF
TGTGCCAGCTCCCCCGGCCCACACAGGGTCGATGGCTACACCTTC
>.|TRBD1|TRBJ2-1|TRBV4-3
CASSQDEVGTGLRNEQFF
TGCGCCAGCAGCCAAGATGAAGTGGGGACAGGGCTCCGCAATGAGCAGTTCTTC
>.|TRBD1|TRBJ1-2|TRBV29-1
CSVARDRPQSYYGYTF
TGCAGCGTTGCCCGGGACAGGCCACAGTCTTATTATGGCTACACCTTC
>.|TRBD2|TRBJ2-1|TRBV18
CASSAGLAGEARRLNNEQFF
TGTGCCAGCTCAGCCGGACTAGCGGGAGAGGCGAGGCGGTTGAACAATGAGCAGTTCTTC
>.|.|TRBJ2-7|TRBV5-4
CASSSRSRAEQYF
TGTGCCAGCAGCTCACGGTCCCGGGCCGAGCAGTACTTC
>.|.|TRBJ1-3|TRBV7-3
CASSPDGFSGNTIYF
TGTGCCAGCAGCCCGGACGGGTTCTCTGGAAACACCATATATTTT
>.|.|TRBJ2-2|TRBV2
CASSEWAGELFF
TGTGCCAGCAGTGAATGGGCCGGGGAGCTGTTTTTT
>.|.|TRBJ2-7|TRBV7-2
CASSPWDVGGQYF
TGTGCCAGCAGCCCGTGGGATGTGGGCGGGCAGTACTTC
>.|.|TRBJ2-1|TRBV4-1
CASSHPLRNEQFF
TGCGCCAGCAGCCACCCACTGCGCAATGAGCAGTTCTTC
>once|.|TRBJ1-5|TRBV28
CASRSRSNQPQHF
TGTGCCAGCAGATCAAGAAGCAATCAGCCCCAGCATTTT
>.|TRBD2|TRBJ2-1|TRBV12-5
CASGSPSSGPYNEQFF
TGTGCTAGTGGTTCCCCCTCTAGCGGCCCTTACAATGAGCAGTTCTTC
>.|TRBD2|TRBJ2-2|TRBV4-3
CASSQDLVAGGATGELFF
TGCGCCAGCAGCCAAGATCTCGTAGCGGGCGGAGCCACCGGGGAGCTGTTTTTT
>.|TRBD1|TRBJ1-1|TRBV7-9
CASSSDRGTEAFF
TGTGCCAGCAGCTCGGACAGGGGGACTGAAGCTTTCTTT
>.|.|TRBJ1-1|TRBV9
CASSVGWISGNTEAFF
TGTGCCAGCAGCGTAGGTTGGATCTCCGGAAACACTGAAGCTTTCTTT
>.|.|TRBJ2-7|TRBV4-2
CASSQDSYEQYF
TGTGCCAGCAGCCAGGACTCCTACGAGCAGTACTTC
>once|.|TRBJ2-7|TRBV15
CATSRVSWQDEQYF
TGTGCCACCAGCAGAGTATCATGGCAGGACGAGCAGTACTTC
>.|TRBD1|TRBJ1-6|TRBV5-6
CASSPGQGFSPLHF
TGTGCCAGCAGCCCGGGACAGGGTTTTTCACCCCTCCACTTT
>.|.|TRBJ1-4|TRBV6-1
CASSEDWEFFEKLFF
TGTGCCAGCAGTGAAGACTGGGAGTTCTTTGAAAAACTGTTTTTT
>.|TRBD1|TRBJ2-7|TRBV5-1
CASSLALRDRTIYEQYF
TGCGCCAGCAGCCTCGCACTCCGGGACAGAACCATCTACGAGCAGTACTTC
>.|.|TRBJ2-1|TRBV7-3
CASSLRGTVRGVEQFF
TGTGCCAGCAGCTTAAGGGGGACAGTGCGGGGAGTTGAGCAGTTCTTC
>.|.|TRBJ2-7|TRBV28
CASSLSTSYEQYF
TGTGCCAGCAGTTTATCTACCTCCTACGAGCAGTACTTC
>.|TRBD2|TRBJ2-3|TRBV9
CASSVSWTGARPGTSGSTDTQYF
TGTGCCAGCAGCGTCAGCTGGACAGGAGCGAGGCCCGGGACTAGCGGGAGCACAGATACGCAGTATTTT
>.|.|TRBJ1-1|TRBV13
CASSNPILPTEYTEAFF
TGTGCCAGCAGCAACCCAATACTACCTACAGAGTACACTGAAGCTTTCTTT
>.|.|TRBJ1-5|TRBV2
CASSESSAGQPQHF
TGTGCCAGCAGTGAATCTTCGGCGGGGCAGCCCCAGCATTTT
>.|.|TRBJ1-5|TRBV7-2
CASSSWQGAGQPQHF
TGTGCCAGCAGCTCCTGGCAGGGCGCTGGTCAGCCCCAGCATTTT